A selection of T cell receptor beta chains follows, all from one sample in a study of shared clonotypes between healthy human individuals. Libraries were prepared by immunoSEQ multiplex PCR; TCRdb keeps only in-frame clonotypes and omits some of them. The profile shows around 440,000 clones, around 77% of them singletons. The sample consisted of PBMCs. The receptors here all came from a middle-aged woman in good health. Some clones in this sample may be carry-over from other donors' samples. Both conserved end residues are part of each CDR3. The order of the fields is D gene, clone size, CDR3 length, J gene, V gene, CDR3 DNA, CDR3 protein. D genes are given only for firm matches. Part of the rows lack a size; the others show once, few, many or a class for expanded clones.

-,few,12,TRBJ2-4,TRBV2,TGTGCCAGCAGTGAAAGGGAGGTGGTGTGGGACTTC,CASSEREVVWDF
-,-,17,TRBJ2-6,TRBV18,TGTGCCAGCTCACCCGGTCTTCTAAACTCTGGGGCCAACGTCCTGACTTTC,CASSPGLLNSGANVLTF
-,-,16,TRBJ2-3,TRBV9,TGTGCCAGCAGCGCCCTAGGGGGGGGTTCAACAGATACGCAGTATTTT,CASSALGGGSTDTQYF
TRBD2,-,14,TRBJ2-7,TRBV18,TGTGCCAGCTCACCTAGCGGGAGTTTCCGCGAGCAGTACTTC,CASSPSGSFREQYF
-,-,14,TRBJ2-5,TRBV28,TGTGCCAGCAGTTTTCCCCTAGCCCTAGAGACCCAGTACTTC,CASSFPLALETQYF
-,-,16,TRBJ1-2,TRBV6-6,TGTGCCAGCATCACGGGGGCCGCCGAAGCCCCCTATGGCTACACCTTC,CASITGAAEAPYGYTF
TRBD2,-,16,TRBJ2-1,TRBV4-2,TGTGCCAGCAGCCAACCGGGACTAGCGGGCCCCAATGAGCAGTTCTTC,CASSQPGLAGPNEQFF
-,-,17,TRBJ2-5,TRBV18,TGTGCCAGCTCACCGGGCATTCAGGGACCGTGGGAGGAGACCCAGTACTTC,CASSPGIQGPWEETQYF
-,-,15,TRBJ2-7,TRBV7-6,TGTGCCAGCAGCTTAGGTCCCTCATTGGACTACGAGCAGTACTTC,CASSLGPSLDYEQYF
TRBD1,-,14,TRBJ1-4,TRBV2,TGTGCCAGCACAGCAACAGGGGGCGCGGAAAAACTGTTTTTT,CASTATGGAEKLFF
TRBD2,-,16,TRBJ2-1,TRBV28,TGTGCCAGCAGACGCTCGACTAGCGGGAGGTCCAATGAGCAGTTCTTC,CASRRSTSGRSNEQFF